This T cell receptor (beta chain) was documented in a study of blood T cell repertoires in COVID-19. The CDR3 length is 14 residues. Germline lookup yields CDR1 MGHRA and CDR2 YSYEKL. V was clipped by 5 bases and J by 5 bases; unmatched bases: 4. Clones were read by immunoSEQ multiplex PCR, and TCRdb kept only the in-frame ones, dropping some. The data contain roughly 110,000 clones, 84% of them seen just once; the ten biggest clones take up 14%. The sequenced sample was peripheral blood. The chain carries TRBV4-1 and TRBJ2-5; TRBD2 aligns across 11 bases. The TCR sequence derives from a woman aged 60-70 years with acute or convalescent COVID-19. CDR3 bases: TGCGCCAGCAGCTCGACTAGCGGGGTTGAGACCCAGTACTTC. It yields the protein CASSSTSGVETQYF.